The 17 T cell receptor beta chains given below trace back to one sample, sequenced in a study of blood T cell repertoires in COVID-19. This table comes from immunoSEQ multiplex PCR, and its TCRdb copy is limited to in-frame clones, with some not included. Among fewer than 130,000 clones listed, 70% to 80% were seen once. The sample taken for sequencing was peripheral blood. Source of these receptors: a man in his sixties or seventies with active or convalescent COVID-19.

The V and J genes are TRBV5-1 and TRBJ1-1, with D possibly TRBD1 on 5 matching bases. This CDR3 is built from 14 residues. The V gene lost 4 bases and the J gene lost 2 bases, with 12 bases spanning the gap. Germline loops: CDR1 SGHRS, CDR2 YFSETQ. Written as DNA, the CDR3 is TGCGCCAGCAGCCCAGGGATGGGCAACACTGAAGCTTTCTTT. Translating it yields CASSPGMGNTEAFF.

This chain uses TRBV5-8 with TRBJ2-2, with TRBD2 as a possible D gene (6 bases). The V gene's germline CDR1 is SGHTS and CDR2 YDEGEE. V dropped 4 bases and J dropped 5 bases, with 15 bases sitting between them. The CDR3 runs to 15 residues. CDR3 bases: TGTGCCAGCAGCCCGGTAGGGGCGGGAACCGGGGAGCTGTTTTTT. Translation gives CASSPVGAGTGELFF.

This chain links TRBV12-3 or TRBV12-4 with TRBJ1-1; D gene ambiguous. This CDR3 is 11 amino acids long. Trimming stripped 3 bases from V and 7 bases from J, with 6 bases between. In DNA, the CDR3 is TGTGCCAGCAGTTTGCGTTTTGAAGCTTTCTTT. This sequence encodes CASSLRFEAFF.

The rearrangement uses TRBV6-5 and TRBJ2-2; no reliable D call. Trimming cost V 4 bases and J 5 bases, with 8 bases left between them. Germline V gene data show CDR1 as MNHEY and CDR2 as SVGAGI. The CDR3 sequence is 13 residues long. The CDR3, as DNA: TGTGCCAGCAGTTTGACTGCTACCGGGGAGCTGTTTTTT. It yields the protein CASSLTATGELFF.

The chain combines TRBV11-1 with TRBJ2-5, with D perhaps TRBD2 (5 bases). Germline V gene lookup returns CDR1 SGHAT and CDR2 FQDESV (reference sequence). Trimming removed 5 bases at V and 0 bases at J, with 13 bases between. The CDR3 runs to 15 residues. This CDR3 is CASSRSPGYQETQYF. The CDR3 DNA sequence: TGTGCCAGCAGCAGAAGCCCGGGGTACCAAGAGACCCAGTACTTC.

This clone was observed a single time. This rearrangement joins TRBV7-9 to TRBJ1-5; maybe TRBD1 (5 bases). The germline V and J ends were trimmed by 1 base and 5 bases, with 9 bases remaining between them. Looked up from germline, CDR1 is SEHNR and CDR2 is FQNEAQ (reference sequence). CDR3 length: 14 amino acids. The CDR3 DNA is TGTGCCAGCAGCTTAGGGACAACGGATCAGCCCCAGCATTTT. Protein: CASSLGTTDQPQHF.

V usage is TRBV20-1 and J usage is TRBJ2-1; TRBD2 agrees at 16 bases. The CDR3 consists of 17 residues. With 3 bases clipped from V and 9 bases from J, the junction kept 11 bases outside the gene matches. The germline CDR1 and CDR2 sequences are DFQATT and SNEGSKA (reference sequence). This CDR3 reads CSASRGLAGGRVREQFF. The CDR3 bases are TGCAGTGCTAGTCGGGGACTAGCGGGGGGGCGAGTACGTGAGCAGTTCTTC.

On this clone itself: Compared with germline, one end of the junction differs, possibly owing to a read error. The chain combines TRBV19 with TRBJ1-6; D is perhaps TRBD1 (5 bases). The CDR3 runs 14 residues. Germline V gene sequence: CDR1 LNHDA, CDR2 SQIVND (reference sequence). This CDR3 is CASSRRGRNSPLHF. CDR3 bases: TGTGCCAGCAGTAGGCGGGGACGTAATTCACCCCTCCACTTT.

The gene calls are TRBV5-1 and TRBJ1-1; 7 nucleotides match TRBD1. J was trimmed by 7 bases and V by 4 bases; bases with no gene match: 7. Germline CDR1 reads SGHRS; CDR2 reads YFSETQ. CDR3 size: 13 residues. CDR3 sequence: CASSPEGAFEAFF. Here the CDR3 DNA reads TGCGCCAGCAGCCCCGAGGGGGCGTTTGAAGCTTTCTTT.

The chain combines TRBV3-1 (or the pseudogene TRBV3-2) with TRBJ1-3; 7 bases match TRBD1. The CDR3 has 16 amino acids. With 0 bases clipped from V and 4 bases from J, the junction kept 6 bases outside the gene matches. Looked up from germline, CDR1 is LGHDT and CDR2 is YNNKEL (reference sequence). The CDR3 protein is CASSQDRRGQGNTIYF. DNA for the CDR3: TGTGCCAGCAGCCAAGATAGAAGGGGGCAGGGAAACACCATATATTTT.

The chain employs TRBV7-9 and TRBJ1-1, with 8 bases fitting TRBD1. CDR1 and CDR2 (germline): SEHNR, FQNEAQ (reference sequence). V trimming: 5 bases; J trimming: 11 bases; junction bases outside the gene matches: 10. This CDR3 is 13 amino acids long. CDR3 nucleotide sequence: TGTGCCAGCAGCGAAAACAGGGGGGGTAGTGCTTTCTTT. Protein sequence: CASSENRGGSAFF.

The V gene is TRBV10-3, the J gene TRBJ2-3; TRBD2 agrees at 8 bases. The CDR3 has 16 amino acids. The J segment lost 3 bases and the V segment lost 2 bases, leaving 7 bases of the junction unmatched. In germline, CDR1 is ENHRY, CDR2 SYGVKD. CDR3 amino acids: CAISEPPGGVTDTQYF. The DNA for the CDR3 is TGTGCCATCAGTGAGCCACCGGGGGGGGTGACAGATACGCAGTATTTT.

This chain joins TRBV10-2 and TRBJ2-1; TRBD1 matches at 10 bases. From germline, CDR1 is WSHSY and CDR2 SAAADI. V gave up 3 bases and J gave up 8 bases; unmatched junction bases: 7. The CDR3 loop spans 15 amino acids. The CDR3 DNA sequence: TGCGCCAGCAGTGACGGGGGACAGGGGAACGATGAGCAGTTCTTC. Its protein is CASSDGGQGNDEQFF.

This clone appeared a few times. V and J are TRBV3-1 (or the pseudogene TRBV3-2) and TRBJ2-3; D is perhaps TRBD2 (6 bases). This CDR3 is built from 15 residues. CDR1 is LGHDT and CDR2 is YNNKEL in the germline V gene (reference sequence). V lost 1 base to trimming and J lost 3 bases, with 11 bases between them. DNA for the CDR3: TGTGCCAGCAGCCAAGGACTAGTTACTACAGATACGCAGTATTTT. Translated: CASSQGLVTTDTQYF.

V and J are TRBV14 and TRBJ1-1; a possible D gene is TRBD1 (6 bases). Germline V gives CDR1 SGHDN, CDR2 FVKESK. The CDR3 consists of 13 residues. V was shortened by 4 bases and J by 8 bases, with 14 bases between the two germline ends. The CDR3 DNA is TGTGCCAGCAGCCCGGTTGGGGGGGGCGAAGCTTTCTTT. The encoded protein is CASSPVGGGEAFF.

The chain couples TRBV2 to TRBJ1-1, with TRBD1 as a possible D gene (6 bases). This CDR3 region has 13 residues. Germline lookup yields CDR1 SNHLY and CDR2 FYNNEI. The V end was cut by 3 bases, the J end by 5 bases, with 10 bases between. The CDR3 reads CASSDRGGTEAFF. CDR3 sequence (DNA): TGTGCCAGCAGTGACAGGGGTGGAACTGAAGCTTTCTTT. Looking up the rest from reference TRBV2 and TRBJ1-1 gives the full variable domain: EPEVTQTPSHQVTQMGQEVILRCVPISNHLYFYWYRQILGQKVEFLVSFYNNEISEKSEIFDDQFSVERPDGSNFTLKIRSTKLEDSAMYFCASSDRGGTEAFFGQGTRLTVV.

This rearrangement joins TRBV18 to TRBJ1-1, with 9 bases aligning to TRBD1. This CDR3 contains 17 residues. Germline CDR1 reads KGHSH; CDR2 reads LQKENI. With 5 bases clipped from V and 1 base from J, the junction kept 11 bases outside the gene matches. The CDR3 protein is CASSGTGKGTSNTEAFF. In DNA, the CDR3 is TGTGCCAGCTCAGGGACAGGGAAAGGGACTTCGAACACTGAAGCTTTCTTT. The complete variable domain, with remaining parts taken from reference TRBV18 and TRBJ1-1, reads NAGVMQNPRHLVRRRGQEARLRCSPMKGHSHVYWYRQLPEEGLKFMVYLQKENIIDESGMPKERFSAEFPKEGPSILRIQQVVRGDSAAYFCASSGTGKGTSNTEAFFGQGTRLTVV.